The 17 T cell receptor beta chains presented below share a single source sample, sequenced in a study of vaccination and CD4 T cells after COVID-19. Indicated treatment: roughly 11-day PBMC culture with coronavirus spike peptide pools or control peptides (ViraFEST assay). Sequencing of DNA taken from cultured CD4+ T cells relied on the Oncomine TCR Beta short-read assay. TCRdb independently ran MiXCR on the PCR reads; one entry per CDR3 protein. In the table there are 15,000 to 19,000 distinct CDR3 sequences, about 42% of which are singletons. No antigens are known for them. Sequencing was done on a sample of cultured CD4+ T cells from blood. The receptors come from a human donor with COVID-19.

This clonotype was found a few times. The CDR3 is CASSLVGGGGNQPQHF. For the CDR3, the DNA is TGTGCCAGCAGCTTAGTGGGAGGGGGCGGCAATCAGCCCCAGCATTTT. This chain uses TRBV7-8 with TRBJ1-5, with 7 bases matching TRBD1. The V gene's germline CDR1 is SGHVS and CDR2 FQNEAQ. The CDR3 extends over 16 amino acids. With V trimmed by 1 base and J by 2 bases, 5 bases remained unmatched.

There are a few counts of this clonotype. This chain connects TRBV10-3 to TRBJ1-1; D is unclear. The CDR3 runs to 14 residues. V shed 7 bases and J shed 0 bases, with 12 bases lying between them. Germline lookup yields CDR1 ENHRY and CDR2 SYGVKD. The CDR3 sequence is CAITASGLNTEAFF. As DNA, the CDR3 is TGTGCCATCACCGCGAGCGGGTTGAACACTGAAGCTTTCTTT.

This clonotype has a handful of counts. The V call is TRBV29-1, the J call TRBJ1-2; TRBD1 is a possible D gene (5 bases). Germline CDR1 is SQVTM and CDR2 is ANQGSEA. This CDR3 has 12 residues. V lost 8 bases, J lost 8 bases, and 18 bases lay in between. CDR3 loop: CSSDQGGGGYTF. CDR3 in DNA: TGCAGCTCCGACCAGGGTGGAGGAGGCTACACCTTC.

The gene calls are TRBV20-1 and TRBJ1-2, with D possibly matching TRBD1 (5 bases). Germline V gene sequence: CDR1 DFQATT, CDR2 SNEGSKA (reference sequence). CDR3 length: 14 amino acids. Trimming pared 5 bases from V and 1 base from J, leaving 14 bases between. In nucleotides, the CDR3 is TGCAGTGCTGAGGGGACCTATGATAACTATGGCTACACCTTC. This codes for CSAEGTYDNYGYTF.

This clonotype was seen a few times. CDR3 sequence reads: CASSYSSSGLGEYTQYF. Here the CDR3 DNA reads TGTGCCAGCAGTTACTCCTCTAGCGGGTTAGGAGAGTATACGCAGTATTTT. This sequence joins TRBV6-5 and TRBJ2-3, with 8 nucleotides matching TRBD2. The CDR3 spans 17 residues. CDR1 MNHEY and CDR2 SVGAGI come from the germline V gene. The V segment lost 0 bases and the J segment 7 bases; nucleotides outside the gene matches: 12.

V usage is TRBV7-2 and J usage is TRBJ1-6, with 7 nucleotides matching TRBD1. Per the germline V gene, CDR1 is SGHTA and CDR2 is FQGNSA. V trimming: 1 base; J trimming: 9 bases; junction bases outside the gene matches: 3. This CDR3 is 14 amino acids long. The CDR3 sequence: CASSLGQGGSPLHF. The DNA for the CDR3 is TGTGCCAGCAGCTTAGGACAGGGAGGTTCACCCCTCCACTTT.

This clonotype was counted between two and nine times. The V and J genes are TRBV6-5 and TRBJ2-7, with a tentative D call TRBD1 (5 bases). The CDR3 is 13 residues long. V was trimmed by 4 bases and J by 4 bases, leaving 11 bases between them. Germline-derived CDR1 and CDR2 are MNHEY and SVGAGI. CDR3 nucleotide sequence: TGTGCCAGCAGTTGGGGCAGGGAATACGAGCAGTACTTC. Its translation: CASSWGREYEQYF.

This clonotype was picked up one time. The chain joins TRBV4-3 to TRBJ1-2; D is possibly TRBD1 (6 bases). CDR1 LGHNA and CDR2 YSLEER come from the germline V gene. CDR3 length equals 14 residues. The germline V and J ends were trimmed by 0 bases and 5 bases, with 10 bases remaining between them. The chain's CDR3 is CASSQEGGAYGYTF. In DNA form, the CDR3 reads TGCGCCAGCAGCCAAGAGGGGGGGGCGTATGGCTACACCTTC.

The V and J genes are TRBV6-4 and TRBJ2-3, with 12 bases matching TRBD2. V was pared by 6 bases and J by 2 bases, with 3 bases of the junction left unmatched. CDR3 size: 15 residues. Germline lookup yields CDR1 MRHNA and CDR2 SNTAGT. The CDR3 reads CASSASGGATDTQYF. For the CDR3, the DNA is TGTGCCAGCAGCGCTAGCGGGGGGGCCACAGATACGCAGTATTTT.

V usage is TRBV15 and J usage is TRBJ1-4; the D is unclear. Trimming shortened V by 4 bases and J by 0 bases, and 9 bases separated the two germline ends. This CDR3 has 15 amino acids. Germline CDR1 reads LNHNV; CDR2 reads YYDKDF (reference sequence). The CDR3 here is CATSNVRATNEKLFF. In DNA, the CDR3 is TGTGCCACCAGCAACGTTAGAGCAACTAATGAAAAACTGTTTTTT.

The chain recombines TRBV7-3 with TRBJ1-5; 9 bases match TRBD1. Trimming cost V 5 bases and J 4 bases; bases outside gene matches: 3. CDR1 and CDR2 from the germline V gene are SGHTA and FQGTGA. CDR3 length: 14 residues. The DNA for the CDR3 is TGTGCCAGCAGCGACGGACAGGGGAATCAGCCCCAGCATTTT. As protein: CASSDGQGNQPQHF.

This clonotype was seen only once. The chain recombines TRBV19 with TRBJ2-7; 11 bases agree with TRBD1. V gave up 4 bases and J gave up 2 bases; unmatched junction bases: 1. The CDR3 is made up of 14 amino acids. CDR1 LNHDA and CDR2 SQIVND come from the germline V gene (reference sequence). The CDR3, as DNA: TGTGCCAGTAGTAGGGGACAGGGGGCCTACGAGCAGTACTTC. Protein: CASSRGQGAYEQYF.

The chain couples TRBV11-2 to TRBJ1-5; no clear D gene. CDR3 size: 14 residues. Trimming stripped 3 bases from V and 1 base from J, with 7 bases between. Germline CDR1 is SGHAT and CDR2 is FQNNGV. The CDR3 reads CASSFGESNQPQHF. For the CDR3, the DNA is TGTGCCAGCAGCTTCGGGGAAAGCAATCAGCCCCAGCATTTT.

The chain uses TRBV12-3 or TRBV12-4 and TRBJ1-2; a possible D gene is TRBD1 (5 bases). The CDR3 totals 14 residues. Between the trimmed V and J ends, which lost 2 bases and 5 bases, there was a span of 12 bases. The CDR3 sequence is CASSLFGTGYGYTF. Written as DNA, the CDR3 is TGTGCCAGCAGTTTATTCGGGACTGGGTATGGCTACACCTTC.

The chain recombines TRBV10-3 with TRBJ1-3; D ambiguous. With 3 bases removed from V and 0 bases from J, the gap between germline ends came to 6 bases. This CDR3 is 14 amino acids long. The germline V gene has CDR1 ENHRY and CDR2 SYGVKD. This chain's CDR3 is CAISDGSSGNTIYF. As DNA, the CDR3 is TGTGCCATCAGTGATGGAAGCTCTGGAAACACCATATATTTT.

The chain joins TRBV10-2 to TRBJ1-1, with D possibly matching TRBD1 (6 bases). The CDR3 consists of 16 residues. Trimming took 0 bases from V and 1 from J, leaving 12 bases between them. CDR1 is WSHSY and CDR2 is SAAADI in the germline V gene. The CDR3 sequence: CASSESVRGTNTEAFF. The CDR3 DNA is TGCGCCAGCAGTGAGTCTGTTAGGGGGACGAACACTGAAGCTTTCTTT.

The CDR3 nucleotides are TGCAGTGCCATAGACAGCCGAGGGGAGACCCAGTACTTC. Amino acids: CSAIDSRGETQYF. The J gene is TRBJ2-5, the V gene TRBV20-1; the D call may be TRBD1 or TRBD2 (5 bases each). The CDR3 runs 13 residues. Germline lookup yields CDR1 DFQATT and CDR2 SNEGSKA (reference sequence). V was cut by 6 bases and J by 5 bases, with 16 bases left in between.